The TCR beta chain described here comes from a study of Graves' ophthalmopathy and Graves' hyperthyroidism. The study's findings and limits: Ophthalmopathy progression prediction by the model yielded a sensitivity of 60% to 71% and a specificity of under 80%. Most thyroid-expanded clonotypes exceeding 0.001 frequency were also found in blood.

The authors amplified TCR beta CDR3 regions from RNA transcripts. The first-round RT-PCR employed HTBI primers together with the Qiagen OneStep RT-PCR kit. A multiplex PCR was then performed as the second round. In TCRdb, the multiplex PCR reads were re-called with MiXCR into one record per CDR3 protein. Here the sample spans around 1.1 million distinct CDR3 sequences, 36% being singletons. In germline, CDR1 is SQVTM, CDR2 ANQGSEA. The CDR3 consists of 11 residues. Trimming took 7 bases from V and 1 from J, leaving 7 bases between them. The study recruited hyperthyroidism patients aged 18 to 65 who were newly diagnosed, under 2 months' duration. Lactation, pregnancy, uncontrolled infections and other autoimmune diseases were all grounds for excluding patients. This clonotype was detected many times. Its antigen remains unknown.

The material sequenced was peripheral blood or thyroid tissue (not recorded which). The sequence was obtained from an adult man with Graves' hyperthyroidism. This sequence joins TRBV29-1 and TRBJ1-2; D is ambiguous. CDR3 region: CSATNNYGYTF. The CDR3 coding sequence is TGCAGCGCGACGAATAACTATGGCTACACCTTC.